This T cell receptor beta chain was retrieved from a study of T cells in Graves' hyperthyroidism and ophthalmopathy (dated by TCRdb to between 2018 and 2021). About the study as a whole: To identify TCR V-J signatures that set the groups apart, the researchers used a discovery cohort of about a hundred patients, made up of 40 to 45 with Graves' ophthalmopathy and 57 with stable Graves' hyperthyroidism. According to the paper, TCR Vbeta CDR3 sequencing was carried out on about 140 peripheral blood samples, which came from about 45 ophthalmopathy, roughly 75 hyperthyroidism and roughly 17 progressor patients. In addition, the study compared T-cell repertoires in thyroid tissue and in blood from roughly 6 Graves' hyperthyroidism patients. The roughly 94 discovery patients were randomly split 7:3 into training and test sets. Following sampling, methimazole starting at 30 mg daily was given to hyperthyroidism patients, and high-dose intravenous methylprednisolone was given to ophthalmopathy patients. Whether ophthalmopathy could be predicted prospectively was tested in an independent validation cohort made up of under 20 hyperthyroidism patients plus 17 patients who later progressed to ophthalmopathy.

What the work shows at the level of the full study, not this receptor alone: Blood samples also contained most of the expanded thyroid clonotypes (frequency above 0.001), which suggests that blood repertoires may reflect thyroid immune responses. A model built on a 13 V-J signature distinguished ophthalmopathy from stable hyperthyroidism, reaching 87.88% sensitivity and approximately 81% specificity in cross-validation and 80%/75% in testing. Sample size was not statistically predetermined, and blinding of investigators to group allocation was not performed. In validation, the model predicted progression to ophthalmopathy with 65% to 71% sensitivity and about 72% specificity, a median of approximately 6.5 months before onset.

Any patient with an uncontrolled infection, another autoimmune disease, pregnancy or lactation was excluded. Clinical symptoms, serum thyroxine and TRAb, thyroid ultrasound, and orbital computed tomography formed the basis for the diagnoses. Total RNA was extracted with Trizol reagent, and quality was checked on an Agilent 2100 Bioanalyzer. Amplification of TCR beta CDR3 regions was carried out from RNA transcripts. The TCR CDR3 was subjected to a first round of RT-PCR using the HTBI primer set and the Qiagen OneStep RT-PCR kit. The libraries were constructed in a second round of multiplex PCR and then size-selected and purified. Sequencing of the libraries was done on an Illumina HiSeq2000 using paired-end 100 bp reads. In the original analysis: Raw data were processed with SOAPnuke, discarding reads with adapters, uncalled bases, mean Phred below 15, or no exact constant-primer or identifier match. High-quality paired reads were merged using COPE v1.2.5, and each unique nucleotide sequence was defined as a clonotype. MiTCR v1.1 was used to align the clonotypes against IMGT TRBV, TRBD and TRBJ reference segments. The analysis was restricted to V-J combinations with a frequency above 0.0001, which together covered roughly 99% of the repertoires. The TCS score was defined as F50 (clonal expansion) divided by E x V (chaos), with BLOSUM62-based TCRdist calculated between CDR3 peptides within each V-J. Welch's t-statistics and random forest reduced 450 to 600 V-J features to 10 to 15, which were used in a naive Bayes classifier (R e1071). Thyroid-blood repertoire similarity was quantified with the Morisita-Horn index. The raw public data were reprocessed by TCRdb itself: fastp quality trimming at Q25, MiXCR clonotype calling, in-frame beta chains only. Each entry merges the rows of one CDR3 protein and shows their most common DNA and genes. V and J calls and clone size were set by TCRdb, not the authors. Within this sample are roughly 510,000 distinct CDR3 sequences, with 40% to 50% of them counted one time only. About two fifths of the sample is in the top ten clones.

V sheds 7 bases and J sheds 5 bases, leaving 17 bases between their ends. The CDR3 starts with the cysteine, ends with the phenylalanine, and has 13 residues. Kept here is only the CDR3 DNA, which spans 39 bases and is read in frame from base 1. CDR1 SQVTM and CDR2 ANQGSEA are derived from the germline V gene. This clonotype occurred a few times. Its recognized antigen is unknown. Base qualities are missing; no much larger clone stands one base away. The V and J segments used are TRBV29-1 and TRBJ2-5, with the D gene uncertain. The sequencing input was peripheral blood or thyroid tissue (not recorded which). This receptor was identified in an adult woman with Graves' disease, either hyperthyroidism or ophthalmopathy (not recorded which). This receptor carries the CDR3 CSGTGPTVETQYF. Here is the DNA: TGCAGCGGAACCGGGCCTACTGTGGAGACCCAGTACTTC.